This T cell receptor beta chain appears in the sequencing data of a study of human T cells and chemical hapten exposure. This clonotype was seen more than once but under ten times. The CDR3 contains 12 residues. V shed 4 bases and J shed 5 bases, with 8 bases lying between them. The germline V gene encodes CDR1 SQVTM and CDR2 ANQGSEA. Library construction involved attaching unique molecular identifiers to individual cDNA molecules, which allowed quantitative, reproducible TCR counting. TCRdb re-derived calls from the 5' RACE reads in MiXCR, one entry per CDR3 protein. The sample lists roughly 81,000 distinct CDR3 sequences, about 16% occurring once. Extraction of total RNA was performed on unfractionated whole blood.

This TCR was sampled from a female donor in good health. The V and J genes are TRBV29-1 and TRBJ1-4; D uncertain. The DNA of the CDR3 is TGCAGCGTTGGCCAGGACAATGAAAAACTGTTTTTT. Protein: CSVGQDNEKLFF.